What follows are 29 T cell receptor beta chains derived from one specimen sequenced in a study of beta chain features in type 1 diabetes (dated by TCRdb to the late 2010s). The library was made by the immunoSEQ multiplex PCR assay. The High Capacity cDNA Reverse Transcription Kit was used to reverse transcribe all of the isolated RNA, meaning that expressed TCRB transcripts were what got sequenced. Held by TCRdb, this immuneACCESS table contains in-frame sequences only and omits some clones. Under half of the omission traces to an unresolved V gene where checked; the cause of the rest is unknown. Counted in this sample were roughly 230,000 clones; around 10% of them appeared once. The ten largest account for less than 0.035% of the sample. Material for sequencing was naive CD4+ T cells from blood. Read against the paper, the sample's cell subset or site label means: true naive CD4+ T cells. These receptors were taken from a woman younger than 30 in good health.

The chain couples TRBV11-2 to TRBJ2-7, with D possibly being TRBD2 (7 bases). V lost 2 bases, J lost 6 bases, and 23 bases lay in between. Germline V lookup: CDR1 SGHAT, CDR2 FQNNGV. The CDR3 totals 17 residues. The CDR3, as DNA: TGTGCCAGCAGCTTAACTGGTCTGGGGGCCCCGGGGGGCGAGCAGTACTTC. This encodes CASSLTGLGAPGGEQYF.

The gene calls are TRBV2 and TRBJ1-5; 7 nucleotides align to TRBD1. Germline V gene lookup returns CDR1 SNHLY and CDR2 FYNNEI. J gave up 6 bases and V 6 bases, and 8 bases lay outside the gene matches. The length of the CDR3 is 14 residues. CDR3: CASRLDRVPQPQHF. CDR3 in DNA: TGTGCCAGCAGATTAGACAGGGTACCTCAGCCCCAGCATTTT.

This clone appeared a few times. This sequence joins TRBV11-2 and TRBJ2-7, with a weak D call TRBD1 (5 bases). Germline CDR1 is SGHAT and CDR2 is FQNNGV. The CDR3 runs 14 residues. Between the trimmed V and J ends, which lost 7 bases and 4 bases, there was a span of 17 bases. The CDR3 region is CASNKLGQLYEQYF. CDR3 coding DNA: TGTGCCAGCAACAAATTGGGGCAGCTTTACGAGCAGTACTTC.

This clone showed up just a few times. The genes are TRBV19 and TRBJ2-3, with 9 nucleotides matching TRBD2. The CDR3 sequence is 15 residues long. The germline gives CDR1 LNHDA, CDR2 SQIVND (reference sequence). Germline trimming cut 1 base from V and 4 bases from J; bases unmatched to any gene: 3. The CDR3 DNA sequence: TGTGCCAGTAGTATAGCTAGCGGGAAAGCAGATACGCAGTATTTT. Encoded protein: CASSIASGKADTQYF.

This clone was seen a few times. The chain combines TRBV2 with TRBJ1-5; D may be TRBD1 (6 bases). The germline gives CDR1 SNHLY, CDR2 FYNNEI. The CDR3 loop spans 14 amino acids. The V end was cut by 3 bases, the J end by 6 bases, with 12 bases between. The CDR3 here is CASSETRGFQPQHF. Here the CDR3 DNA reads TGTGCCAGCAGTGAGACCAGGGGTTTTCAGCCCCAGCATTTT.

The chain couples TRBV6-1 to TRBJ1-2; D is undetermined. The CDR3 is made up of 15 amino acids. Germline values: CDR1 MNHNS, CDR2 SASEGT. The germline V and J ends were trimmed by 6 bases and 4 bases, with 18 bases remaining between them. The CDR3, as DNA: TGTGCCAGCAGCGACGTCCGCTCAGGCGTCTATGGCTACACCTTC. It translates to CASSDVRSGVYGYTF.

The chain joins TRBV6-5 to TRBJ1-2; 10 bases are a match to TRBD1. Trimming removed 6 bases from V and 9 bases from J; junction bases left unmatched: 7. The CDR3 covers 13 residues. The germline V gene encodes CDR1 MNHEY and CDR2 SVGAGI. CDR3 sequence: CASRRQGAVSYTF. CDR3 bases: TGTGCCAGCAGACGACAGGGGGCTGTTAGCTACACCTTC.

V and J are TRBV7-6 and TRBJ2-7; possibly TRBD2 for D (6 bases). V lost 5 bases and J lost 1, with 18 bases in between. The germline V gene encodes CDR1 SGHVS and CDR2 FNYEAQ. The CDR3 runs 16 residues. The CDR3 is CASSPHVTGTSYEQYF. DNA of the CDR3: TGTGCCAGCAGCCCTCACGTGACCGGGACTTCCTACGAGCAGTACTTC.

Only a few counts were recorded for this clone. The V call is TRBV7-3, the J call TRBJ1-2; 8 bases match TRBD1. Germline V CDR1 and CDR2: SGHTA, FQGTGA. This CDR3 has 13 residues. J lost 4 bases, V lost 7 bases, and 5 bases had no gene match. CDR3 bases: TGTGCCAGCACCAAGGACAGGGTCTATGGCTACACCTTC. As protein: CASTKDRVYGYTF.

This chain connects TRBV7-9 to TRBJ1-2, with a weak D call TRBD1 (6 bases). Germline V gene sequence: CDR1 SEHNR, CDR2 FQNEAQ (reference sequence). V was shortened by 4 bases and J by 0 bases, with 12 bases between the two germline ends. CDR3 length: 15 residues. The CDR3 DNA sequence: TGTGCCAGCAGCTATGGACAGAGCCCTAACTATGGCTACACCTTC. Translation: CASSYGQSPNYGYTF.

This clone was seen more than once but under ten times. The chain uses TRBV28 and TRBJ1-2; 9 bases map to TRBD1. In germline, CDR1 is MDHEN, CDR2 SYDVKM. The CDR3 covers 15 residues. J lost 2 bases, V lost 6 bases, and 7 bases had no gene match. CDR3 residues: CASSTTGGGNYGYTF. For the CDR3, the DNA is TGTGCCAGCAGCACCACAGGGGGCGGGAACTATGGCTACACCTTC.

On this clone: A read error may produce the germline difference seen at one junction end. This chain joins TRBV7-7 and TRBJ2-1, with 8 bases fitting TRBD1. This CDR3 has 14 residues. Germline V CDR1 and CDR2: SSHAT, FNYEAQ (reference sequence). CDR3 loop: CASSLSGGLNEQFF. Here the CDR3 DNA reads TGTGCTAGCAGCTTATCAGGGGGCCTCAATGAGCAGTTCTTC.

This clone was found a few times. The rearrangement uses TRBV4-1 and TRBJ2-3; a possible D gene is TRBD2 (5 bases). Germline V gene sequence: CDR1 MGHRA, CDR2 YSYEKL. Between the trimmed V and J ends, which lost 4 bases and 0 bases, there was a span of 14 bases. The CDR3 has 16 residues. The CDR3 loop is CASSPGSRASTDTQYF. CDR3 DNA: TGCGCCAGCAGCCCCGGCTCGCGGGCCAGCACAGATACGCAGTATTTT.

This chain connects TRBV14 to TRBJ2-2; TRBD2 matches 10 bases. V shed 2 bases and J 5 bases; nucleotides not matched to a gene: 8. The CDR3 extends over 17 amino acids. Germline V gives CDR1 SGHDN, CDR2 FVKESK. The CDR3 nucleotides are TGTGCCAGCAGCCAAAGCCTCACTAGCGGGGCTACCGGGGAGCTGTTTTTT. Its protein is CASSQSLTSGATGELFF.

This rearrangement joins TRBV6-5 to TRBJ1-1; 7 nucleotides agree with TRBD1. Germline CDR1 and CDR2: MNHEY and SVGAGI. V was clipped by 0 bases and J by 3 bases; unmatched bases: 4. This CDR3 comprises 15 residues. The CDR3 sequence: CASSYSHTGDTEAFF. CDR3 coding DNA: TGTGCCAGCAGTTACTCGCATACAGGGGACACTGAAGCTTTCTTT.

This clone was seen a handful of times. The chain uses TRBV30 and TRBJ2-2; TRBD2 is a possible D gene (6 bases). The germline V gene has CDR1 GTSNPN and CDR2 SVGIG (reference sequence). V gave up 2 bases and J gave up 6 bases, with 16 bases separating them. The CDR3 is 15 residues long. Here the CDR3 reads CAWSKLTSRSGELFF. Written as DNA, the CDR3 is TGTGCCTGGAGTAAATTGACTAGTAGGTCCGGGGAGCTGTTTTTT.

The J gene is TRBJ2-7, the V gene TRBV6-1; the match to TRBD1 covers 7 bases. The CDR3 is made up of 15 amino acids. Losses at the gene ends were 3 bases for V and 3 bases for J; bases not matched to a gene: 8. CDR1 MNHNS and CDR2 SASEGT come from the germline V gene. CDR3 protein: CASSDPFRDSYEQYF. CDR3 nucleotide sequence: TGTGCCAGCAGTGATCCCTTTCGGGACAGCTACGAGCAGTACTTC.

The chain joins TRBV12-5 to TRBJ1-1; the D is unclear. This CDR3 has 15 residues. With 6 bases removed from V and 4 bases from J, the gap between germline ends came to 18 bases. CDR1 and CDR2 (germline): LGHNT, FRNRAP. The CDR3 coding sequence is TGTGCTAGTGGCCCCGGGGAGGCCCGGGGCACTGAAGCTTTCTTT. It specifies CASGPGEARGTEAFF.

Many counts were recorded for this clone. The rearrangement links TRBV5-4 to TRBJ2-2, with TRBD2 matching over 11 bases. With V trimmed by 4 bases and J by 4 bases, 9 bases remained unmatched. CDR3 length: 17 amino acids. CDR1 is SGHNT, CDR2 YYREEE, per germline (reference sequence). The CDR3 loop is CASSPATSGSGTGELFF. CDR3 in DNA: TGTGCCAGCAGCCCTGCTACTAGCGGGAGCGGCACCGGGGAGCTGTTTTTT.

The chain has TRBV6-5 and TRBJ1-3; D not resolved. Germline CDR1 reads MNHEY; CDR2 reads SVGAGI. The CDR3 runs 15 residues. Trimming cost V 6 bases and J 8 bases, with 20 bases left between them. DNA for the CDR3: TGTGCCAGCAGCCCCCCGACCTCGAGGGAGGACACCATATATTTT. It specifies CASSPPTSREDTIYF.

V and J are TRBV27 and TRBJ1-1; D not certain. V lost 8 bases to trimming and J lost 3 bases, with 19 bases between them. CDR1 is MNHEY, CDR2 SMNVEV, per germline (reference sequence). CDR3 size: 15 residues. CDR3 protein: CASSPLRVADTEAFF. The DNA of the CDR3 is TGTGCCAGCTCACCCCTCCGTGTTGCGGACACTGAAGCTTTCTTT.

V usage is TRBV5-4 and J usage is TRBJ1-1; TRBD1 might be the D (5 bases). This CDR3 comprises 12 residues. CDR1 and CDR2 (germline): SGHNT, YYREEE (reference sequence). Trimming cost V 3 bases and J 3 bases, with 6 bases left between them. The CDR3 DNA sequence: TGTGCCAGCAGCTGGGGGGACACTGAAGCTTTCTTT. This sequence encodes CASSWGDTEAFF.

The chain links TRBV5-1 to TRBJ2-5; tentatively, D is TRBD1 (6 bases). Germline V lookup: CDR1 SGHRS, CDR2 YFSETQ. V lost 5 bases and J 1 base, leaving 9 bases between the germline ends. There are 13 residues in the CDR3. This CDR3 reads CASSGQTQETQYF. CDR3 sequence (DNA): TGCGCCAGCAGTGGACAGACCCAAGAGACCCAGTACTTC.

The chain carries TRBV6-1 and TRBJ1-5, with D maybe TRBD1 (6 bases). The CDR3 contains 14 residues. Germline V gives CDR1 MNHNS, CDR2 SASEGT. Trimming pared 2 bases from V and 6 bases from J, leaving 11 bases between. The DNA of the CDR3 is TGTGCCAGCAGTGAACGCAGGGGAAGTCAGCCCCAGCATTTT. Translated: CASSERRGSQPQHF.

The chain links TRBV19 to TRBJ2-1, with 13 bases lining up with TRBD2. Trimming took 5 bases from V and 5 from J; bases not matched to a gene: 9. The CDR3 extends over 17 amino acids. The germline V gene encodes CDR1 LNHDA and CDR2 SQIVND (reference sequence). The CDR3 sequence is CASSDSPGLAGDNEQFF. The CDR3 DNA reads TGTGCCAGTAGTGACTCTCCCGGACTAGCGGGAGACAATGAGCAGTTCTTC.

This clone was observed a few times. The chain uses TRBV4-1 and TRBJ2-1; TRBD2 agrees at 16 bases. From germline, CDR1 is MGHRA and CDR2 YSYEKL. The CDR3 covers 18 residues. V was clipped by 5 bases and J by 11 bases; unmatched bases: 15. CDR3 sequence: CASSEIPGLAGGPVKQFF. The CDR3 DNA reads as TGCGCCAGCAGCGAAATACCGGGACTAGCGGGGGGGCCGGTTAAGCAGTTCTTC.

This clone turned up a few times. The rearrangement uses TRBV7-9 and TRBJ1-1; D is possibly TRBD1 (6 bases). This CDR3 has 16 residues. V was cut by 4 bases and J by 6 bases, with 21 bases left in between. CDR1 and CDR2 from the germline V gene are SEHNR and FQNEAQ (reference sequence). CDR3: CASSYRGGGFPPEAFF. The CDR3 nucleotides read TGTGCCAGCAGCTACCGAGGGGGGGGTTTTCCCCCTGAAGCTTTCTTT. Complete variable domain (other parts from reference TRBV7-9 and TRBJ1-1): DTGVSQNPRHKITKRGQNVTFRCDPISEHNRLYWYRQTLGQGPEFLTYFQNEAQLEKSRLLSDRFSAERPKGSFSTLEIQRTEQGDSAMYLCASSYRGGGFPPEAFFGQGTRLTVV.

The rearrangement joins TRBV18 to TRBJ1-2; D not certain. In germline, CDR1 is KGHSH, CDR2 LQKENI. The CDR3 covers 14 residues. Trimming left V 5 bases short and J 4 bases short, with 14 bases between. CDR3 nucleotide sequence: TGTGCCAGCTCAGGGCAGATGAACACCTATGGCTACACCTTC. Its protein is CASSGQMNTYGYTF. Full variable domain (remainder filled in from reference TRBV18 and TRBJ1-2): NAGVMQNPRHLVRRRGQEARLRCSPMKGHSHVYWYRQLPEEGLKFMVYLQKENIIDESGMPKERFSAEFPKEGPSILRIQQVVRGDSAAYFCASSGQMNTYGYTFGSGTRLTVV.

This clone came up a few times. This chain's CDR3 is CASTLDRANTEAFF. The CDR3 bases are TGTGCCAGCACCTTAGACAGGGCGAACACTGAAGCTTTCTTT. The chain is built from TRBV5-4 and TRBJ1-1; TRBD1 agrees at 7 bases. The germline CDR1 and CDR2 sequences are SGHNT and YYREEE (reference sequence). J was trimmed by 1 base and V by 6 bases; bases with no gene match: 6. CDR3 length: 14 amino acids.